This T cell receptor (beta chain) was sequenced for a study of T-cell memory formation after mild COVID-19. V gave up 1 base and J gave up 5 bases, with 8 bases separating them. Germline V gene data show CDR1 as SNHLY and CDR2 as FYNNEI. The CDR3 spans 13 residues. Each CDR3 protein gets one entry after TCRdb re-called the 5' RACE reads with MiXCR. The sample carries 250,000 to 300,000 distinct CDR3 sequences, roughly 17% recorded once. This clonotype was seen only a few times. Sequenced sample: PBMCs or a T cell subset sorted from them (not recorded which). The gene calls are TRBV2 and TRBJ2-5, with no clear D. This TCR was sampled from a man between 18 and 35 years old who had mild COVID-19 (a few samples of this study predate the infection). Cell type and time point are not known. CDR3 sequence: CASSEGGFETQYF. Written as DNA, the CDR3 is TGTGCCAGCAGTGAAGGGGGATTCGAGACCCAGTACTTC.